This T cell receptor (beta chain) was sequenced in a study of blood T cells in healthy people across ages. General study results and limits: The study lacked donor CMV status, which possibly confounded expanded clonotype changes.

Of note for this clonotype: What it binds is unknown.

Trimming took 4 bases from V and 7 from J; bases not matched to a gene: 9. The CDR3 covers 13 residues. The germline gives CDR1 DFQATT, CDR2 SNEGSKA (reference sequence). PCR was performed a second time for roughly 7 to 11 cycles using a sample-barcoded 5' primer and a J-beta primer mix. TCRdb recomputed calls from the 5' RACE reads with MiXCR, one row per CDR3 protein. This sample has 900,000 to 950,000 distinct CDR3 sequences, with roughly 28% found just once. The sample also formed part of further work on T cells of mothers and their children. That paper adds: Samples were obtained from three healthy Caucasian mothers and their six children.

The sample consisted of blood. V is TRBV20-1 and J is TRBJ1-1; 7 bases are a match to TRBD1. This receptor was identified in a middle-aged woman in good health. For the CDR3, the DNA is TGCAGTGCTACTACAGGGGCCTGGGATGAAGCTTTCTTT. Amino acid sequence: CSATTGAWDEAFF.